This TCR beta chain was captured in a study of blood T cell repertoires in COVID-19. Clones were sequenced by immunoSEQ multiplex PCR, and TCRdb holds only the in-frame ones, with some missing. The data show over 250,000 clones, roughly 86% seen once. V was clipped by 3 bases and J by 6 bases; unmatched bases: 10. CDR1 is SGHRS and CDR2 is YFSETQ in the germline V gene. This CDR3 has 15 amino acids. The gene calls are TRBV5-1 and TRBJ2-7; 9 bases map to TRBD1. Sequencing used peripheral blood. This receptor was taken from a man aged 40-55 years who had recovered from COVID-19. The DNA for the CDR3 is TGCGCCAGCAGCTCAACCCCGGGACAGGGCCGCGAGCAGTACTTC. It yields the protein CASSSTPGQGREQYF. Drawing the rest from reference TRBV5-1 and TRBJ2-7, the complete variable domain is KAGVTQTPRYLIKTRGQQVTLSCSPISGHRSVSWYQQTPGQGLQFLFEYFSETQRNKGNFPGRFSGRQFSNSRSEMNVSTLELGDSALYLCASSSTPGQGREQYFGPGTRLTVT.